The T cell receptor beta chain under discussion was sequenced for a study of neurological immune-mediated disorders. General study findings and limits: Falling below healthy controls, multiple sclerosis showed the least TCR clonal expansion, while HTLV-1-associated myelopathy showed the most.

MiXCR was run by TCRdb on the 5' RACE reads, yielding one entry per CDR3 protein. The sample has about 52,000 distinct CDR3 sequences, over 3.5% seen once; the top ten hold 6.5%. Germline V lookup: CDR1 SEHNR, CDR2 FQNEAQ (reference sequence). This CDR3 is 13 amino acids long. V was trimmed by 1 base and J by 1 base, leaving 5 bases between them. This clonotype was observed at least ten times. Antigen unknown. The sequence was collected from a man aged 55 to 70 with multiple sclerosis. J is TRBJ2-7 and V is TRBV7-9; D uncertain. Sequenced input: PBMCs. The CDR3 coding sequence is TGTGCCAGCAGCTTAGACCTGTCCTACGAGCAGTACTTC. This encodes CASSLDLSYEQYF.